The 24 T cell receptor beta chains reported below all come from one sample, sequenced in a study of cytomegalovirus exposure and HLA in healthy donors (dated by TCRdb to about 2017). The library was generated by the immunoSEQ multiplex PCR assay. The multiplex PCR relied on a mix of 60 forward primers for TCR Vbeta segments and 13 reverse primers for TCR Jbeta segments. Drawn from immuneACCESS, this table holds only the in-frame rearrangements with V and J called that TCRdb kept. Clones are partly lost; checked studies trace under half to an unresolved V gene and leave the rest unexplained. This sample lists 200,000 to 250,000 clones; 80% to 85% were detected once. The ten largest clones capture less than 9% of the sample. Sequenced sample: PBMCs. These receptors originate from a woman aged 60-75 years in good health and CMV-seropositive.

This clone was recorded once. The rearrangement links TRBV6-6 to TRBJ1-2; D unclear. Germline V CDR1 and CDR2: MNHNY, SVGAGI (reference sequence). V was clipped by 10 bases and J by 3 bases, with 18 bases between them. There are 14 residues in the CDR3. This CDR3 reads CATGLIEGDYGYTF. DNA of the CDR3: TGTGCCACCGGACTAATAGAGGGCGACTATGGCTACACCTTC.

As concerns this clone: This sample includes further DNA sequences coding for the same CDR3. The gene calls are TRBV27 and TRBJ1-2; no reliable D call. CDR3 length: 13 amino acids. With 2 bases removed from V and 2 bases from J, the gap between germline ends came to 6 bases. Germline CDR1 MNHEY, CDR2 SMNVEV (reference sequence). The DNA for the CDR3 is TGTGCCAGCAGTTTAACGGGGAACTATGGCTACACCTTC. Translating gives CASSLTGNYGYTF.

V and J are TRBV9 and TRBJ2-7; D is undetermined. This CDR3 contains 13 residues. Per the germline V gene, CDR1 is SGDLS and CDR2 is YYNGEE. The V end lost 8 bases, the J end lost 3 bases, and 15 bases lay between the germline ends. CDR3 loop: CARVRRSRYEQYF. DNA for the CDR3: TGTGCCAGGGTCCGCCGGAGCCGCTACGAGCAGTACTTC.

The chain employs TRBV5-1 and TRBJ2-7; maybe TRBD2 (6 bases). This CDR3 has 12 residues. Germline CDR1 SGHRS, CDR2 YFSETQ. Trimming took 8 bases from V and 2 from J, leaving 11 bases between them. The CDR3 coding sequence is TGCGCCAGTCGGGGACTGCCCTACGAGCAGTACTTC. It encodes CASRGLPYEQYF.

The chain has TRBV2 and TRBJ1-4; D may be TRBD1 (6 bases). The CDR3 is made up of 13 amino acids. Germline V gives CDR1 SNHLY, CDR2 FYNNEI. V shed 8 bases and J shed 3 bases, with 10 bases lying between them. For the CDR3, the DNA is TGTGCCAGCCGCGGGGGGCCTAATGAAAAACTGTTTTTT. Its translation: CASRGGPNEKLFF.

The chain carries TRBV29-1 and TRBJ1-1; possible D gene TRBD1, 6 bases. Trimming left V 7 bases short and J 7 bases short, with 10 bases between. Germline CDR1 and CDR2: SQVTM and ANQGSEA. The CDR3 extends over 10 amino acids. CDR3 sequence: CSAKDSEAFF. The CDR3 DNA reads TGCAGCGCTAAGGACAGTGAAGCTTTCTTT.

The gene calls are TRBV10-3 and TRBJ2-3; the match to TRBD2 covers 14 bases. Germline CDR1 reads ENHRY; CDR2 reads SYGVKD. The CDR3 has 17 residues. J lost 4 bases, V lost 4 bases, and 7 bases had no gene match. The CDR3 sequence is CAISGWSTSGRADTQYF. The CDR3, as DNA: TGTGCCATCAGTGGTTGGTCGACTAGCGGGAGGGCAGATACGCAGTATTTT.

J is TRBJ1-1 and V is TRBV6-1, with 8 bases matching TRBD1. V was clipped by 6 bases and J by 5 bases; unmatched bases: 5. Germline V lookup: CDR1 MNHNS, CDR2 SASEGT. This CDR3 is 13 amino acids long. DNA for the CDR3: TGTGCCAGCAGCGCAGGGACAGGTACTGAAGCTTTCTTT. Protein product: CASSAGTGTEAFF.

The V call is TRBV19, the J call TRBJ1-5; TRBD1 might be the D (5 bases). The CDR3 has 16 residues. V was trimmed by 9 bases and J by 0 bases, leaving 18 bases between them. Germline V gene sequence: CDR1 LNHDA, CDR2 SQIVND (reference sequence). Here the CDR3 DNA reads TGTGCCAGCAAGTCAGGGCAGGTATATAGCAATCAGCCCCAGCATTTT. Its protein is CASKSGQVYSNQPQHF.

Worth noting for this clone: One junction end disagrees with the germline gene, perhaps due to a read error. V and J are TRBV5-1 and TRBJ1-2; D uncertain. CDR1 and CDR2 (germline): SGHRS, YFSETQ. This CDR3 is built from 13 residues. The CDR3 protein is CASSYRENYGYPF. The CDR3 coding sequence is TGCGCCAGCAGCTACCGGGAGAACTATGGCTACCCCTTC.

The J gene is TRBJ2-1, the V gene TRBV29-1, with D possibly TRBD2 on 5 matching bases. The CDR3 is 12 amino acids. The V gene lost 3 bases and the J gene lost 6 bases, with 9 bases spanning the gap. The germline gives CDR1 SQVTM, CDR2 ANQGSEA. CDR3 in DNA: TGCAGCGTTGACGGGATGACCAATGAGCAGTTCTTC. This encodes CSVDGMTNEQFF.

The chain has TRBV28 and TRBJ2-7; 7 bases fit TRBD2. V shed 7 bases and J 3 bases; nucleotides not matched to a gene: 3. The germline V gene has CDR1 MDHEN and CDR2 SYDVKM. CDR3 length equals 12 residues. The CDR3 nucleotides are TGTGCCAGCACCCGCGGGGGCTACGAGCAGTACTTC. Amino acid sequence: CASTRGGYEQYF.

CDR3 DNA sequence: TGTGCCAGCTCACCGGTTCCCCTTACAGGGGTCGAAAAGGAAAACACCATATATTTT. Protein sequence: CASSPVPLTGVEKENTIYF. The rearrangement joins TRBV18 to TRBJ1-3, with 7 nucleotides matching TRBD1. CDR3 length equals 19 residues. The J segment lost 6 bases and the V segment lost 3 bases, leaving 20 bases of the junction unmatched. Germline V CDR1 and CDR2: KGHSH, LQKENI.

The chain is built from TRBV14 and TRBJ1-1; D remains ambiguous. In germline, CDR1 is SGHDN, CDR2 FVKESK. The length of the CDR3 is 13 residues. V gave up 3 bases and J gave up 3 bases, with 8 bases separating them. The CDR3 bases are TGTGCCAGCAGCCACGGGGTTCACACTGAAGCTTTCTTT. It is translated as CASSHGVHTEAFF.

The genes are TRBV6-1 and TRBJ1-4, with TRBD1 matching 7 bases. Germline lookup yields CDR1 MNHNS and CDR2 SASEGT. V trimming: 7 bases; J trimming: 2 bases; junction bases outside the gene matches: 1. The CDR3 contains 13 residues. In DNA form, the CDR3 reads TGTGCCAGCACGGGACAGACTAATGAAAAACTGTTTTTT. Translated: CASTGQTNEKLFF.

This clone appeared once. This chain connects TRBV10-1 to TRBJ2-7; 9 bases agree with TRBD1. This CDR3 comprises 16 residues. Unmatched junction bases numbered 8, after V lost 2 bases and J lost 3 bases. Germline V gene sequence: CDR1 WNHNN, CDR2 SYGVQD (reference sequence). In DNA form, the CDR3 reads TGCGCCAGCAGTGAGGGGACAGGGTATAGAGGCTACGAGCAGTACTTC. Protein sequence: CASSEGTGYRGYEQYF.

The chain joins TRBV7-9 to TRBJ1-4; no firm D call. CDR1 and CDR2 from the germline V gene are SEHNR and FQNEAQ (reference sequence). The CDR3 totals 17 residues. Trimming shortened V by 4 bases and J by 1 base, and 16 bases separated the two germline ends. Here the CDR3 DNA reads TGTGCCAGCAGCTCAATTCTTACAACGGGAACTAATGAAAAACTGTTTTTT. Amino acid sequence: CASSSILTTGTNEKLFF.

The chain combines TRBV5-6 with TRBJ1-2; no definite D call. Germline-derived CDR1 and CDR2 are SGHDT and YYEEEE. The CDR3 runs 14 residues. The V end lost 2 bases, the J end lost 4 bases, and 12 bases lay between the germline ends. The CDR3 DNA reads TGTGCCAGCAGCTTAACTTCGGGTGCCTATGGCTACACCTTC. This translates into CASSLTSGAYGYTF.

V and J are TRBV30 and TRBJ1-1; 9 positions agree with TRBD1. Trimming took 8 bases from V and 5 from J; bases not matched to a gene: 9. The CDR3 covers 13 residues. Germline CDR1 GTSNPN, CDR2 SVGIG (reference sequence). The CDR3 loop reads CAGDRAGGTEAFF. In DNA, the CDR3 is TGTGCCGGGGACAGGGCCGGAGGAACTGAAGCTTTCTTT.

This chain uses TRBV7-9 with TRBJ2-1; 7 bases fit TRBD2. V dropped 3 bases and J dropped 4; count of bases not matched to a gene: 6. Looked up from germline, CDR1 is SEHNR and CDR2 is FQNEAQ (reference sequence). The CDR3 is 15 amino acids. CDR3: CASSFVSGEYNEQFF. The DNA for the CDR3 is TGTGCCAGCAGCTTCGTCAGCGGGGAGTACAATGAGCAGTTCTTC.

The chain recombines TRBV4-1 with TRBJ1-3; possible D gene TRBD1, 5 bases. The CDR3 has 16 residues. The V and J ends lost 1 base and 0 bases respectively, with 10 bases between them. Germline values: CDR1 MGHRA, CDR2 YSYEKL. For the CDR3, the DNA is TGCGCCAGCAGCCAAGCCGGTGGGGCCTCTGGAAACACCATATATTTT. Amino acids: CASSQAGGASGNTIYF.

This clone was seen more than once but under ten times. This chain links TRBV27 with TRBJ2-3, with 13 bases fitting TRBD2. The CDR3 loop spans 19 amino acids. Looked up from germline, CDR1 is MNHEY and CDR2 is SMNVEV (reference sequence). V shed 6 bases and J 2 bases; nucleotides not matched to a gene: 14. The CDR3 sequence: CASSYTPGLAGRITDTQYF. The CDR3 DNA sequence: TGTGCCAGCAGCTACACTCCGGGACTAGCGGGGAGGATCACAGATACGCAGTATTTT.

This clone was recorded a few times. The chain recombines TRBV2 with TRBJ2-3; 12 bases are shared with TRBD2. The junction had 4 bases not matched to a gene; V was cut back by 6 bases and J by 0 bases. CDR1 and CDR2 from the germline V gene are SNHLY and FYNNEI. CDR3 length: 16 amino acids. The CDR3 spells CASSAGLAGSTDTQYF. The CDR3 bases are TGTGCCAGCAGCGCTGGACTAGCGGGGAGCACAGATACGCAGTATTTT. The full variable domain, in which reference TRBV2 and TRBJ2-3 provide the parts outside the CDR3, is EPEVTQTPSHQVTQMGQEVILRCVPISNHLYFYWYRQILGQKVEFLVSFYNNEISEKSEIFDDQFSVERPDGSNFTLKIRSTKLEDSAMYFCASSAGLAGSTDTQYFGPGTRLTVL.

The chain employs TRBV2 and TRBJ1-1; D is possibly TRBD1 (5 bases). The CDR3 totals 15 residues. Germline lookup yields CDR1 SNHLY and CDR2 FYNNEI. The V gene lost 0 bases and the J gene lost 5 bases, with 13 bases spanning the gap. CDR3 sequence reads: CASSEALGGKTEAFF. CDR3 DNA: TGTGCCAGCAGTGAAGCGCTTGGGGGGAAGACTGAAGCTTTCTTT.